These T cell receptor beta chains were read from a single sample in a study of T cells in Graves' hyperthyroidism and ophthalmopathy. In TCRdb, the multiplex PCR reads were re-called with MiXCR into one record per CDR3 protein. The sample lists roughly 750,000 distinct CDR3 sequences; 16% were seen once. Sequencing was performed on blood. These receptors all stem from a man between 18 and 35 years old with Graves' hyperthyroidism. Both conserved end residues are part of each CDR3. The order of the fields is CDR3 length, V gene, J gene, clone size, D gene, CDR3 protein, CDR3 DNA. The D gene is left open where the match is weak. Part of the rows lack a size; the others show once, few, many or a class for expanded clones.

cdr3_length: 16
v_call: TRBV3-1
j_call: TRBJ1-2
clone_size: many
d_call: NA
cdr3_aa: CASSQLTRLETVGYTF
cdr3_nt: TGTGCCAGCAGCCAATTAACACGGCTGGAGACAGTGGGCTACACCTTC

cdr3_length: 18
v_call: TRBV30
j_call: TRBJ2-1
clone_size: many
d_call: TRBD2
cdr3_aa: CAWSAQGAGGSSYNEQFF
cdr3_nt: TGTGCCTGGAGTGCCCAGGGAGCGGGAGGCTCCTCCTACAATGAGCAGTTCTTC

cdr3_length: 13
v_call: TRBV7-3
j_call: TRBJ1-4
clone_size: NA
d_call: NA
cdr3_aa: CASKIGPNEELFF
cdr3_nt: TGTGCCAGCAAAATCGGGCCTAATGAAGAACTGTTTTTT

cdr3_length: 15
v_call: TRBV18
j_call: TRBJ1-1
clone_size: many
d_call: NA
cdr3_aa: CASSPFEGKNTEAFF
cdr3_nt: TGTGCCAGCTCACCATTTGAGGGTAAGAACACTGAAGCTTTCTTT

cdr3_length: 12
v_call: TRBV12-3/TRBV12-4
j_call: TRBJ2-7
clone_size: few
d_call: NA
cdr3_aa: CASSFGSGEQYF
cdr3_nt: TGTGCCAGCAGTTTCGGGTCTGGCGAGCAGTACTTC

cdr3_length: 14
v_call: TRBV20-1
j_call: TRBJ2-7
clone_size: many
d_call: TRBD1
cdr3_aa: CSARVPGQVYEQYF
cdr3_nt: TGCAGTGCTAGAGTTCCGGGACAGGTGTACGAGCAGTACTTC

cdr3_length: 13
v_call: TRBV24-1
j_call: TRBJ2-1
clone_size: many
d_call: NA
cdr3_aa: CATSDLEYNEQFF
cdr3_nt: TGTGCCACCAGTGATTTGGAGTACAATGAGCAGTTCTTC

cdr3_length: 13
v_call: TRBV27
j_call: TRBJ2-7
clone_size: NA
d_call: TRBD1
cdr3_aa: CASRRDRGYEQYF
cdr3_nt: TGTGCCAGCAGGCGGGACAGGGGATACGAGCAGTACTTC

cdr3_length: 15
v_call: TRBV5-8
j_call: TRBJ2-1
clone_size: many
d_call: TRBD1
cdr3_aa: CASSFGTGTYNEQFF
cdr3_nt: TGTGCCAGCAGCTTCGGGACAGGGACCTACAATGAGCAGTTCTTC

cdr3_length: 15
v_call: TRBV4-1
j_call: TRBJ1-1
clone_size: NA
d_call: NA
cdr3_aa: CASSPKQGSNTEAFF
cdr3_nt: TGCGCCAGCAGCCCTAAACAGGGTTCGAACACTGAAGCTTTCTTT

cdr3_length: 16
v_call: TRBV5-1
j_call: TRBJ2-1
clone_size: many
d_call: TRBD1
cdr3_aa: CASSLIVVTGGNEQFF
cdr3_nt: TGCGCCAGCAGCTTGATCGTTGTGACAGGGGGGAATGAGCAGTTCTTC

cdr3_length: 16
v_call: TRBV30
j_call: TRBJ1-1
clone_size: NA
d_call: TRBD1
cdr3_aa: CAWTFGTGPFRAEAFF
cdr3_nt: TGTGCCTGGACCTTCGGGACAGGACCATTTCGGGCTGAAGCTTTCTTT

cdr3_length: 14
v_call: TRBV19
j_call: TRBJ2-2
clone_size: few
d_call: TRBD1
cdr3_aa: CASTLRQGTGELFF
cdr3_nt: TGTGCCAGTACTCTAAGACAGGGCACCGGGGAGCTGTTTTTT

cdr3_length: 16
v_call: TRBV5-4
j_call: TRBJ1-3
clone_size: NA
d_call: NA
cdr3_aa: CASSLKLDSSGNTIYF
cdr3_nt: TGTGCCAGCAGCTTGAAATTAGACAGCTCTGGAAACACCATATATTTT

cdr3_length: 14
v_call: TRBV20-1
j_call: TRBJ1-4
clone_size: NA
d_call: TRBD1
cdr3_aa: CSARGGTGIGKLFF
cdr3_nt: TGCAGTGCTAGAGGTGGGACAGGGATTGGCAAACTGTTTTTT

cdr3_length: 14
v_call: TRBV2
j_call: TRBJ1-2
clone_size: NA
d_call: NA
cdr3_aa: CASSEAGSAYGYTF
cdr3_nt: TGTGCCAGCAGTGAAGCGGGATCTGCCTATGGCTACACCTTC

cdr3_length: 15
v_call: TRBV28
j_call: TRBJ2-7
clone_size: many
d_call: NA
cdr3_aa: CASSFSRLAGYEQYF
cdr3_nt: TGTGCCAGCAGTTTTAGTCGCCTAGCCGGCTACGAGCAGTACTTC

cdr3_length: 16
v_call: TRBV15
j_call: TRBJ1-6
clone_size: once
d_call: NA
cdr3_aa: CATSRDQGPYNSPLHF
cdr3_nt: TGTGCCACCAGCAGAGACCAGGGCCCCTATAATTCACCCCTCCACTTT

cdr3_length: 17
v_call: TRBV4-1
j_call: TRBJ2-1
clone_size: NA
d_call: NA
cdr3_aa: CASSHAVIGLSYNEQFF
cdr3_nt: TGCGCCAGCAGCCACGCCGTCATAGGTCTCTCCTACAATGAGCAGTTCTTC

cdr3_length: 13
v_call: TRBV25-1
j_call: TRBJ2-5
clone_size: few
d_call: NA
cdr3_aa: CASNSRVGETQYF
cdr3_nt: TGTGCCAGCAATAGCCGAGTCGGTGAGACCCAGTACTTC

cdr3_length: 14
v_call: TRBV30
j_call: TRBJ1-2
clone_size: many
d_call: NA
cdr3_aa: CAWRRTAVGYGYTF
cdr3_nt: TGTGCCTGGAGGAGAACAGCAGTGGGCTATGGCTACACCTTC

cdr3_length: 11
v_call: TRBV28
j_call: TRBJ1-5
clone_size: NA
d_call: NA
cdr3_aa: CASTEPGPQHF
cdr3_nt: TGTGCCAGCACAGAGCCGGGGCCCCAGCATTTT

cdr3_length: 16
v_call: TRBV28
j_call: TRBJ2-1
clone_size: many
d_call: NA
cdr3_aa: CASSLTGRSSYNEQFF
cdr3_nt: TGTGCCAGCAGTTTAACAGGGAGGAGCTCCTACAATGAGCAGTTCTTC

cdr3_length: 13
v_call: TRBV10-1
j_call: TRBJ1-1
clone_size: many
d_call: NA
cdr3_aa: CASSEQGFTEAFF
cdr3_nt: TGCGCCAGCAGTGAACAGGGCTTCACTGAAGCTTTCTTT

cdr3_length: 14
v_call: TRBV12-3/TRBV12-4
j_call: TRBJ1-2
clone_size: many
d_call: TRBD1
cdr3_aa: CASSLVTGASRYTF
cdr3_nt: TGTGCCAGCAGTTTAGTAACAGGGGCCAGTCGCTACACCTTC

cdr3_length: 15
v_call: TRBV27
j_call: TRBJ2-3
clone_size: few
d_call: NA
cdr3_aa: CASGTGDVRPDTQYF
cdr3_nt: TGTGCCAGCGGCACCGGGGACGTAAGGCCAGATACGCAGTATTTT

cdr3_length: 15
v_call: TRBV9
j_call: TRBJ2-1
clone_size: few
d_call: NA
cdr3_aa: CASSVGESSYNEQFF
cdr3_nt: TGTGCCAGCAGCGTAGGCGAAAGCTCCTACAATGAGCAGTTCTTC

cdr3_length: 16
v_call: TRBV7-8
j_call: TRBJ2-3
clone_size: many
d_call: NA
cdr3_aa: CASSSGPTNVADTQYF
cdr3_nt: TGTGCCAGCAGCTCAGGACCCACGAACGTGGCAGATACGCAGTATTTT

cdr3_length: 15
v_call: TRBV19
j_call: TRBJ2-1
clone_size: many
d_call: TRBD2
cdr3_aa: CASSIGLAVNNEQFF
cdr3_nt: TGTGCCAGTAGTATAGGGCTAGCGGTTAACAATGAGCAGTTCTTC

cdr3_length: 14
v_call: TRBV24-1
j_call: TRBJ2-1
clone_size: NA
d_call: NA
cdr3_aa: CATASWSSYNEQFF
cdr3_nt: TGTGCCACCGCCAGCTGGAGCTCCTACAATGAGCAGTTCTTC

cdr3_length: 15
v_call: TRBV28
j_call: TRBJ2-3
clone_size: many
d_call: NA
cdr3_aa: CASRRLEKPTDTQYF
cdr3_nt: TGTGCCAGCAGACGACTTGAGAAACCCACAGATACGCAGTATTTT

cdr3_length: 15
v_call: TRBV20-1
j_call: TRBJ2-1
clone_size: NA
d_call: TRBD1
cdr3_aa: CSAISDRGNYNKQFF
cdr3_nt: TGCAGTGCTATCTCCGACAGGGGCAACTACAATAAGCAGTTCTTC

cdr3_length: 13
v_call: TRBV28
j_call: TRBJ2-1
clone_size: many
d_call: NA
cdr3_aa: CASSPPGYNEQFF
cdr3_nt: TGTGCCAGCAGCCCTCCGGGGTACAATGAGCAGTTCTTC

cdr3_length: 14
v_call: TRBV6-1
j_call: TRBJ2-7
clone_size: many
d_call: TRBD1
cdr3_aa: CASSVTTGAYEQYF
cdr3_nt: TGTGCCAGCAGTGTAACGACAGGGGCCTACGAGCAGTACTTC

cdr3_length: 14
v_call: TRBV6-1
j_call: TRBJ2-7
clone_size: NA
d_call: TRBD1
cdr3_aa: CASRIPGQGSKQYF
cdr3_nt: TGTGCCAGCAGAATCCCGGGACAGGGGTCAAAGCAGTACTTC

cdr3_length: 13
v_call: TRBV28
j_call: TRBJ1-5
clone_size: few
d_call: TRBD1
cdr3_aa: CASRTRGRPQQHF
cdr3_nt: TGTGCCAGCCGTACCAGGGGGCGCCCCCAACAGCATTTT

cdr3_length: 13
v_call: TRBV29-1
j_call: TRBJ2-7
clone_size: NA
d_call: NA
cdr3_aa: CSVRGRLQGEQYF
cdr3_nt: TGCAGCGTTCGCGGCAGGCTCCAGGGGGAGCAGTACTTC

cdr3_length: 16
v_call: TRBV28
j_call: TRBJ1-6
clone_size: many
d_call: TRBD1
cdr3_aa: CASSLWTGGNGSPLHF
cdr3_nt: TGTGCCAGCAGTTTATGGACAGGGGGAAATGGCTCACCCCTCCACTTT

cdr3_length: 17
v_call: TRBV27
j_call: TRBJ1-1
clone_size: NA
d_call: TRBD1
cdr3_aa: CASSAALRQGADTEAFF
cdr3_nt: TGTGCCAGCAGTGCAGCTCTCAGACAGGGGGCGGACACTGAAGCTTTCTTT

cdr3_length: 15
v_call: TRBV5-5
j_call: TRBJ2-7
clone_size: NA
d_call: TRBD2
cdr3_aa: CASSPGLAISYGQYF
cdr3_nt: TGTGCCAGCAGCCCGGGACTAGCGATCTCCTACGGGCAGTACTTC

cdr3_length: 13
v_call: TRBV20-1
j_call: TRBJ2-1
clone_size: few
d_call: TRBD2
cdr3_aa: CSARGGPSGRPFF
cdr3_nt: TGCAGTGCTAGGGGAGGCCCTAGCGGGAGGCCGTTCTTC

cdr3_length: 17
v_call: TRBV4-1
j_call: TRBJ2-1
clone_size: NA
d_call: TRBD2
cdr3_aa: CASSQVVTSGSRNEQFF
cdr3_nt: TGCGCCAGCAGCCAAGTAGTCACTAGCGGGAGTCGGAATGAGCAGTTCTTC

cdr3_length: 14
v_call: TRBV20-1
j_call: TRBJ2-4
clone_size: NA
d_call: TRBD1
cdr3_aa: CSAREGQGFDIQYF
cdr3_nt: TGCAGTGCTAGGGAGGGACAGGGCTTTGACATTCAGTACTTC

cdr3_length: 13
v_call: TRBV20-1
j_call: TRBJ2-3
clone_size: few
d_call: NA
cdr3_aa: CSAAPGPKDTQYF
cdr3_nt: TGCAGTGCTGCACCGGGGCCCAAGGATACGCAGTATTTT

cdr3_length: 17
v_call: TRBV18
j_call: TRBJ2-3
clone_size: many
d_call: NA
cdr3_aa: CASSLLVGDSSTDTQYF
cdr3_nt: TGTGCCAGCTCACTCCTAGTCGGAGACTCTAGCACAGATACGCAGTATTTT

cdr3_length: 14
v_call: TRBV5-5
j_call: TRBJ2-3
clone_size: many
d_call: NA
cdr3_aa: CASSRAQEADTQYF
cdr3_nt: TGTGCCAGCAGCCGGGCCCAGGAGGCGGATACGCAGTATTTT

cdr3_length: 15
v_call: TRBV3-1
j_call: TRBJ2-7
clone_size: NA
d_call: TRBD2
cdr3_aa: CASSQDLAGVSEQYF
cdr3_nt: TGTGCCAGCAGCCAAGATCTAGCGGGAGTATCCGAGCAGTACTTC

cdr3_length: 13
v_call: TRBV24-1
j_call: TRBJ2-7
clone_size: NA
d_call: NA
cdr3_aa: CATSGSGSDEQYF
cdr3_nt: TGTGCCACCAGTGGGTCAGGGTCTGACGAGCAGTACTTC

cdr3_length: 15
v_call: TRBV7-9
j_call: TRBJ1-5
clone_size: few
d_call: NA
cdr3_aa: CASSLAGDINQPQHF
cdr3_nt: TGTGCCAGCAGCTTAGCGGGGGATATTAATCAGCCCCAGCATTTT

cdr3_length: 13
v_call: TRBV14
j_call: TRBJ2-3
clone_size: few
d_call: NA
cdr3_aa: CASSQDLSGRRYF
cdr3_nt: TGTGCCAGCAGCCAAGATCTAAGCGGCCGGCGGTATTTT

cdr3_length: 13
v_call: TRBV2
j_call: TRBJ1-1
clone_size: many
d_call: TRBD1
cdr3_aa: CAIKGQKNTEAFF
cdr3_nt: TGTGCCATCAAGGGACAGAAGAACACTGAAGCTTTCTTT

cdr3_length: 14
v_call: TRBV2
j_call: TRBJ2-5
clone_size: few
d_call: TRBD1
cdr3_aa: CASSGIRTGRTQYF
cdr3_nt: TGTGCCAGCAGTGGAATTAGGACAGGCCGGACCCAGTACTTC

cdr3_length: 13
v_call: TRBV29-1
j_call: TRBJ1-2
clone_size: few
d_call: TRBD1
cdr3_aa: CSVKTGAYYGYTF
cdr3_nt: TGCAGCGTGAAAACAGGGGCCTACTATGGCTACACCTTC

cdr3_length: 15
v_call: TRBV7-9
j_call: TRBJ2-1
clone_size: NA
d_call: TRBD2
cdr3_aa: CASSLAGGLENEQFF
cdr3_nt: TGTGCCAGCAGTTTAGCGGGAGGGCTAGAAAATGAGCAGTTCTTC

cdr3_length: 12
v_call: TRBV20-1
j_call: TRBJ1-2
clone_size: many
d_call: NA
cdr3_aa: CSARRSGYGYTF
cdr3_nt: TGCAGTGCTCGACGGTCCGGATATGGCTACACCTTC

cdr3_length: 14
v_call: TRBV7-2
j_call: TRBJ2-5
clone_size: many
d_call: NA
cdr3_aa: CASTIVDAQETQYF
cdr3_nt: TGTGCCAGCACCATAGTTGACGCCCAAGAGACCCAGTACTTC